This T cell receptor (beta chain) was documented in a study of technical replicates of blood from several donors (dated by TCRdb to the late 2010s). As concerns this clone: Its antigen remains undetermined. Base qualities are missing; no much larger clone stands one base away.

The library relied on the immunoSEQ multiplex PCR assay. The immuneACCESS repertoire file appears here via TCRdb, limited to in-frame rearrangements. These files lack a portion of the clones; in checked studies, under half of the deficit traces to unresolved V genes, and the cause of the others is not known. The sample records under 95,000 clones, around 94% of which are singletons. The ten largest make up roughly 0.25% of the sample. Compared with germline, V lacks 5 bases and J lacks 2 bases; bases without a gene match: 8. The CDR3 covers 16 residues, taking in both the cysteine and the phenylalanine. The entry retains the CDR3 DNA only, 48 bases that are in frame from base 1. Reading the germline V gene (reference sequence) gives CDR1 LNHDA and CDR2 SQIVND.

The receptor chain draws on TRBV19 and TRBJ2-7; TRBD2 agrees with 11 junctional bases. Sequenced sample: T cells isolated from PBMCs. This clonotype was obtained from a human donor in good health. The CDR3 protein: CASSLALAGGTYEQYF. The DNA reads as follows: TGTGCCAGTAGTCTAGCCCTAGCGGGGGGCACCTACGAGCAGTACTTC. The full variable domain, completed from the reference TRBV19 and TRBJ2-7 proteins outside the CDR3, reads DGGITQSPKYLFRKEGQNVTLSCEQNLNHDAMYWYRQDPGQGLRLIYYSQIVNDFQKGDIAEGYSVSREKKESFPLTVTSAQKNPTAFYLCASSLALAGGTYEQYFGPGTRLTVT.